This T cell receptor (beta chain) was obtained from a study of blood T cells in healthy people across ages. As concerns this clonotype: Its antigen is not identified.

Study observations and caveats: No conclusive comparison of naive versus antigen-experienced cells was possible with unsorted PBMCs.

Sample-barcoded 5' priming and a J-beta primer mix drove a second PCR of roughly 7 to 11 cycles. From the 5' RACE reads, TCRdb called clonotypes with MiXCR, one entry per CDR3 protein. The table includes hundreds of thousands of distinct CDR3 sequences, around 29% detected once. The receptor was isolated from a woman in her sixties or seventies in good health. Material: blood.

The CDR3 DNA is TGTGCCAGCCATGCGGGGATGGGGGAGACCCAGTACTTC. Its protein is CASHAGMGETQYF. The V gene is TRBV6-5, the J gene TRBJ2-5; D may be TRBD2 (6 bases). Germline lookup yields CDR1 MNHEY and CDR2 SVGAGI. V was clipped by 8 bases and J by 5 bases, with 15 bases between them. This CDR3 is built from 13 residues.